This T cell receptor (beta chain) came from a study of control samples from healthy donors and cancer patients. CDR1 SEHNR and CDR2 FQNEAQ come from the germline V gene (reference sequence). J was trimmed by 1 base and V by 3 bases; bases with no gene match: 5. CDR3 length equals 17 residues. This clone was counted only a few times. Data came from immunoSEQ multiplex PCR; TCRdb stores just in-frame clones and leaves some out. The sample contains under 70,000 clones, around 87% of which appear only once. This receptor was identified in a man aged 60 to 69 with head and neck cancer. The sequenced sample was PBMCs. V usage is TRBV7-9 and J usage is TRBJ2-3; 12 bases are a match to TRBD1. The CDR3 sequence: CASSLGQGALGTDTQYF. The DNA of the CDR3 is TGTGCCAGCAGCTTGGGACAGGGGGCCTTAGGCACAGATACGCAGTATTTT. The full variable domain, with the rest looked up from reference TRBV7-9 and TRBJ2-3, is DTGVSQNPRHKITKRGQNVTFRCDPISEHNRLYWYRQTLGQGPEFLTYFQNEAQLEKSRLLSDRFSAERPKGSFSTLEIQRTEQGDSAMYLCASSLGQGALGTDTQYFGPGTRLTVL.